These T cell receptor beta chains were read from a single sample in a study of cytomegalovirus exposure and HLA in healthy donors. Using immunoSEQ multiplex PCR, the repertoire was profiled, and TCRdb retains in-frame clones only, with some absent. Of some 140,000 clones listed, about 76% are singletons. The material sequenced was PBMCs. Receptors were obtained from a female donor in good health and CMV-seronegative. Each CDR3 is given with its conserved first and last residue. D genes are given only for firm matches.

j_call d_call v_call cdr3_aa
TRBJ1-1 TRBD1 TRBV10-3 CAISPPGTGATEAFF
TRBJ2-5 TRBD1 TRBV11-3 CASSVSTGRETQYF
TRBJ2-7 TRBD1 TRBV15 CATSREGLRDRSYEQYF
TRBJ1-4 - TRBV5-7 CASSLLPRANGNEKLFF
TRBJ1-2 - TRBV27 CASRLGGSYGYTF
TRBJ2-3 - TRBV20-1 CSAEGPNTQYF
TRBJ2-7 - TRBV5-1 CASSPFPGATYEQYF
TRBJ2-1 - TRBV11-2 CASSLGLYNEQFF
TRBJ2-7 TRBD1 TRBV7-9 CASSSPTGGAEQYF
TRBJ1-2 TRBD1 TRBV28 CASSTLRGPNYGYTF
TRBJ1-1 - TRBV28 CASSRDKNTEAFF
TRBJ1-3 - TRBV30 CAWSYGGTPGNTIYF
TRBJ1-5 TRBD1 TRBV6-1 CASSEARGDRANQPQHF
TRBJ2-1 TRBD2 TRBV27 CASSSLLSGGGYNEQFF
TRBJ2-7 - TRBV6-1 CASSGSVRGLWEQYF
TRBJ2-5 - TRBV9 CASSTDTGPQETQYF
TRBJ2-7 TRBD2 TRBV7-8 CASSRGLESEQYF
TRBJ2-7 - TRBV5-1 CASSVSRQRRSTYEQYF
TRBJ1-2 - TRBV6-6 CASRKGGAFGYTF
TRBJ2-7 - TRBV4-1 CASSQDFGPGFPYEQYF
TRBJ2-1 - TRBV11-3 CASSLKQGGDNEQFF
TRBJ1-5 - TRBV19 CASSWSRYSNQPQHF
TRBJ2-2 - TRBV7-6 CATRGLNTGELFF
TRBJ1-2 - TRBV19 CASSMYPGSDGYTF
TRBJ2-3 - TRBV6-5 CASRKQVRYHTQYF
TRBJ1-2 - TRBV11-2 CASSLIAGSIYGYTF
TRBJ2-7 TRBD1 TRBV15 CATSTGQGEAYEQYF
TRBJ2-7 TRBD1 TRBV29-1 CSATDRSPSEQYF
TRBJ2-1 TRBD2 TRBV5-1 CASRYSGSSYNEQFF
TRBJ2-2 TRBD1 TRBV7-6 CASSLVRTGVNTGELFF
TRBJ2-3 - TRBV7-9 CASSPDSSTDTQYF
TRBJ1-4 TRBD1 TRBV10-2 CASSESGQGREKLFF
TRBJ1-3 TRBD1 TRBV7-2 CASSRDRGSSGNTIYF
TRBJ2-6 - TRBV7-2 CASSRLSGSGANVLTF
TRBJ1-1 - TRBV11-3 CASSPGSATEAFF
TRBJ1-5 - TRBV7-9 CASSFSARGNQPQHF
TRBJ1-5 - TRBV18 CASSPSQGNNQPQHF
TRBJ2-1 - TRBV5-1 CASSLGGSLGEQFF
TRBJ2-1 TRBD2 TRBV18 CASTLAGGSDEQFF
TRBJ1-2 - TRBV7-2 CASRAGGGIYGYTF
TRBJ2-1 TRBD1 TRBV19 CASSTGGGYNEQFF
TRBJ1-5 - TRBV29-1 CSVEGGPSDQPQHF
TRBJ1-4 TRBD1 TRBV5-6 CASSYATGRTGTEKLFF
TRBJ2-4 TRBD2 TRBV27 CASSLSSGRAGGVQYF
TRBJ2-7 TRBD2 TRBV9 CASSVGGPGLAGTYEQYF
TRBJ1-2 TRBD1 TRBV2 CASSEDRERAYTF
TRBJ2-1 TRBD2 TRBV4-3 CASSQDSGLAAGSGEQFF
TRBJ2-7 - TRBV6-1 CASSDWGDSVGEQYF
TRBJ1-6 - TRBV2 CASSEDQGGNSPLHF
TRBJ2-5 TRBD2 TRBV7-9 CASSLPGLAAVQYF
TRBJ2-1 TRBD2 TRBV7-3 CASSLSLAGGSEQFF
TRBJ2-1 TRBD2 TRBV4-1 CASSLTSGGRDEQFF
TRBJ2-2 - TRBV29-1 CSVVLGRGNTGELFF
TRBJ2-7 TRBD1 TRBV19 CASSIPGTGKAEQYF